The text below deals with one TCR beta chain. The RNA, about 0.5 to 1 ug, was put through reverse transcription using random hexamers. TCRdb analysed the immunoSEQ multiplex PCR reads with MiXCR anew, one entry per CDR3 protein. The sample lists 200,000 to 250,000 distinct CDR3 sequences, 94% occurring once. Germline V gene data show CDR1 as GTSNPN and CDR2 as SVGIG (reference sequence). V shed 0 bases and J shed 2 bases, with 10 bases lying between them. The CDR3 extends over 15 amino acids. The data belong to a study of CD8 T cells in Susac syndrome. Sequencing was performed on CD4+ T cells from PBMCs. The chain carries TRBV30 and TRBJ2-2; D perhaps matches TRBD1 (6 bases). The clonotype comes from a human donor with Susac syndrome. CDR3 in amino acids: CAWSVQGTNTGELFF. CDR3 nucleotides: TGTGCCTGGAGTGTACAGGGTACTAACACCGGGGAGCTGTTTTTT. The full variable domain, completed using reference TRBV30 and TRBJ2-2, is SQTIHQWPATLVQPVGSPLSLECTVEGTSNPNLYWYRQAAGRGLQLLFYSVGIGQISSEVPQNLSASRPQDRQFILSSKKLLLSDSGFYLCAWSVQGTNTGELFFGEGSRLTVL.